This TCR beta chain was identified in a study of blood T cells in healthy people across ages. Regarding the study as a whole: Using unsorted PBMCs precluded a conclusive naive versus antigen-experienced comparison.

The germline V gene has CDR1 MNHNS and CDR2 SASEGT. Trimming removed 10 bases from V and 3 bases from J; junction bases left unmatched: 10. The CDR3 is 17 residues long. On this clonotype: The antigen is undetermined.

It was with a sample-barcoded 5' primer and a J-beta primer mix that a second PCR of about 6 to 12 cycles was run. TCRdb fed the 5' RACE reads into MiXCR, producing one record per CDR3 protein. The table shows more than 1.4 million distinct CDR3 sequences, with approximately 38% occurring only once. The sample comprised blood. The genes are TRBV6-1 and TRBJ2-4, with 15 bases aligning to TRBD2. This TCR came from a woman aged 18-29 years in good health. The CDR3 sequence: CATQQGTSGRSKNIQYF. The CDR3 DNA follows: TGTGCCACGCAGCAGGGGACTAGCGGGAGGAGCAAAAACATTCAGTACTTC.